One and the same sample provided the 10 T cell receptor beta chains below, sequenced in a study of cytomegalovirus exposure and HLA in healthy donors. The PCR had 60 Vbeta and 13 Jbeta primers. Measured with immunoSEQ multiplex PCR; TCRdb has only the in-frame clones, and not every one. The sample lists 65,000 to 80,000 clones, less than 80% seen once, with about 9.1% in the top ten. Sequencing was done on a sample of PBMCs. Receptor source: a man between 35 and 55 years old in good health and CMV-seropositive.

J is TRBJ1-1 and V is TRBV10-3; D remains ambiguous. The V and J ends lost 9 bases and 1 base respectively, with 6 bases between them. CDR1 and CDR2 from the germline V gene are ENHRY and SYGVKD. This CDR3 region has 11 residues. CDR3 in DNA: TGTGCCATTGCAGGGAACACTGAAGCTTTCTTT. As protein: CAIAGNTEAFF.

The V and J genes are TRBV28 and TRBJ2-7, with a weak D call TRBD2 (6 bases). Germline V gives CDR1 MDHEN, CDR2 SYDVKM. This CDR3 is built from 15 residues. V was cut by 6 bases and J by 8 bases, with 23 bases left in between. The CDR3: CASSLEGRGSTKQYF. Here the CDR3 DNA reads TGTGCCAGCAGCCTGGAGGGGCGGGGATCTACGAAGCAGTACTTC.

This clone was counted once. The chain has TRBV11-2 and TRBJ1-1; no reliable D call. This CDR3 has 11 residues. Per germline, CDR1 SGHAT and CDR2 FQNNGV. The V end lost 4 bases, the J end lost 6 bases, and 6 bases lay between the germline ends. In DNA form, the CDR3 reads TGTGCCAGCAGCTCTAGGTCTGAAGCTTTCTTT. As protein: CASSSRSEAFF.

The chain recombines TRBV9 with TRBJ2-4; 13 bases line up with TRBD2. This CDR3 has 16 amino acids. The germline gives CDR1 SGDLS, CDR2 YYNGEE. V lost 3 bases, J lost 7 bases, and 7 bases stayed unmatched. The DNA for the CDR3 is TGTGCCAGCAGCGAACTAGCGGGAGGGCCATCGAACATTCAGTACTTC. Protein product: CASSELAGGPSNIQYF.

The CDR3 region is CATSRTGRQAGEKLFF. The CDR3 DNA reads as TGTGCCACCAGCAGAACAGGGAGACAGGCGGGCGAAAAACTGTTTTTT. This chain joins TRBV15 and TRBJ1-4; D might be TRBD1 (6 bases). The CDR3 contains 16 residues. The ends were cut back, 2 bases at V and 8 bases at J, with 18 bases in the middle. Germline V gene sequence: CDR1 LNHNV, CDR2 YYDKDF (reference sequence).

This chain uses TRBV28 with TRBJ2-1; TRBD1 agrees at 8 bases. CDR3 size: 13 residues. V dropped 6 bases and J dropped 10; count of bases not matched to a gene: 8. Germline lookup yields CDR1 MDHEN and CDR2 SYDVKM. This chain's CDR3 is CASSPSDRAEQFF. CDR3 sequence (DNA): TGTGCCAGCAGCCCCTCGGACAGGGCGGAGCAGTTCTTC.

This CDR3 reads CASSPQPGGAYNEQFF. CDR3 nucleotides: TGTGCCAGCAGCCCTCAGCCCGGGGGGGCCTACAATGAGCAGTTCTTC. The chain is built from TRBV6-4 and TRBJ2-1; 8 positions match TRBD2. V shed 6 bases and J 2 bases; nucleotides not matched to a gene: 9. The CDR3 sequence is 16 residues long. Germline CDR1 is MRHNA and CDR2 is SNTAGT.

The chain recombines TRBV5-1 with TRBJ2-3; perhaps TRBD2 as D (6 bases). V shed 4 bases and J shed 1 base, with 13 bases lying between them. There are 15 residues in the CDR3. CDR1 is SGHRS, CDR2 YFSETQ, per germline. This chain's CDR3 is CASSPEGRGTDTQYF. As DNA, the CDR3 is TGCGCCAGCAGCCCGGAGGGACGGGGCACAGATACGCAGTATTTT.

This clone was counted only a few times. In DNA form, the CDR3 reads TGTGCCAGCAGCTGGGGGACAGGGCCCTACGAGCAGTACTTC. Translating gives CASSWGTGPYEQYF. V is TRBV7-3 and J is TRBJ2-7; 9 positions agree with TRBD1. Germline CDR1 is SGHTA and CDR2 is FQGTGA. Trimming cost V 4 bases and J 2 bases; bases outside gene matches: 3. The CDR3 runs to 14 residues.

The V call is TRBV5-5, the J call TRBJ1-2; TRBD1 matches at 8 bases. V shed 1 base and J 4 bases; nucleotides not matched to a gene: 6. There are 15 residues in the CDR3. The germline CDR1 and CDR2 sequences are SGHKS and YYEKEE (reference sequence). This chain's CDR3 is CASSLSTGGGYGYTF. DNA for the CDR3: TGTGCCAGCAGCTTGTCAACAGGGGGGGGCTATGGCTACACCTTC.